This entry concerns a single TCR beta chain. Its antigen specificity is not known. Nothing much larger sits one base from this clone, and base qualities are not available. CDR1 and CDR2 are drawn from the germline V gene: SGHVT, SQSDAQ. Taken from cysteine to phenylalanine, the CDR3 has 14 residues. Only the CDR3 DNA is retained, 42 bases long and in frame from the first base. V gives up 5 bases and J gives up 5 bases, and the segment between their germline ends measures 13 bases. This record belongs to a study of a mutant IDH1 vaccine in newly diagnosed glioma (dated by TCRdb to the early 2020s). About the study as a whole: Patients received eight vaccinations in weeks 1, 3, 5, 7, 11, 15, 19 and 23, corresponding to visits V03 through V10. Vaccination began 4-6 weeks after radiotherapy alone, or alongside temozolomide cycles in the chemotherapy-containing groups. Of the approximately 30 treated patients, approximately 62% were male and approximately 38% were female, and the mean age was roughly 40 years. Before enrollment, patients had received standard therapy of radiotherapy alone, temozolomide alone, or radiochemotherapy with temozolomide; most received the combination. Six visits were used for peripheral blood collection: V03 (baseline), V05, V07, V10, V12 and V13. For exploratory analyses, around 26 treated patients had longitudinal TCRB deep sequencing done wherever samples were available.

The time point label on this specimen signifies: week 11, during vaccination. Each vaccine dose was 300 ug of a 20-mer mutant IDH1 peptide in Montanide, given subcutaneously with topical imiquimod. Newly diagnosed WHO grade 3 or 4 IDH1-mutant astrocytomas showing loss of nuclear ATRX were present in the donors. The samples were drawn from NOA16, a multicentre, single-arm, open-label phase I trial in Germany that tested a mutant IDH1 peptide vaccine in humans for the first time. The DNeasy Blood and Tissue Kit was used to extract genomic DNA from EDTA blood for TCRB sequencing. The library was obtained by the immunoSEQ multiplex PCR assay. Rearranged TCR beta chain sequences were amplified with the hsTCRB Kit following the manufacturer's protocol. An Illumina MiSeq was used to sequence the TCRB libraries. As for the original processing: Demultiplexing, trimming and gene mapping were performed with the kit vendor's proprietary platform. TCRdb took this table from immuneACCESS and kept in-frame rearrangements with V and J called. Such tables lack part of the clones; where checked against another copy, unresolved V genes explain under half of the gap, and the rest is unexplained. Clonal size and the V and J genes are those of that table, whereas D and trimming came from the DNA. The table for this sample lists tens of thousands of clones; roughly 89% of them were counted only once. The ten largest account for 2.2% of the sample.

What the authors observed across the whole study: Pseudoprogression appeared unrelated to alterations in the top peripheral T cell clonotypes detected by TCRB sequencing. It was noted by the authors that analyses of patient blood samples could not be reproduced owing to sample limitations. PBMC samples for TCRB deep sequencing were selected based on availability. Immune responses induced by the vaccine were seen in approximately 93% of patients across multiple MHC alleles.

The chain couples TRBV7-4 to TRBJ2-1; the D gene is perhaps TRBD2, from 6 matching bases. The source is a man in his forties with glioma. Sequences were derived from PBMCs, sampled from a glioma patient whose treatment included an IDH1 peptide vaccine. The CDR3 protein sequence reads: CASSLPGLDNEQFF. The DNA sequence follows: TGTGCCAGCAGCCTACCGGGACTCGACAATGAGCAGTTCTTC.